A single T cell receptor beta chain is shown here with its context. Antigen: not known. This sample is drawn from a study of OX40 agonist ivuxolimab in advanced cancers. Trimming pared 1 base from V and 5 bases from J, leaving 6 bases between. CDR3 length: 12 residues. CDR1 and CDR2 from the germline V gene are SGHVS and FQNEAQ. The protocol was immunoSEQ multiplex PCR, while the TCRdb copy is restricted to in-frame clones and leaves out a portion. Of 55,000 to 80,000 clones detected, roughly 80% appear once; the ten largest clones hold approximately 2.6%. General study findings and limits: Clonal expansion was seen in CD4+ and CD8+ blood T cells by week 6 at 0.1 to 3.0 mg/kg.

Blood draws occurred at baseline, cycle 4 day 1, and cycle 7 day 1. Sequences were derived from CD4+ or CD8+ T cells sorted from blood, sampled in a trial of the OX40 agonist ivuxolimab. The gene calls are TRBV7-8 and TRBJ2-7; no reliable D call. This receptor was obtained from an adult with an advanced solid tumor such as melanoma, head and neck, liver or kidney cancer. The CDR3 reads CASSLVADEQYF. CDR3 in DNA: TGTGCCAGCAGCTTAGTGGCCGACGAGCAGTACTTC.